The entry below gives a single T cell receptor beta chain sequence along with its context. One entry per CDR3 protein, called by TCRdb with MiXCR from the RT-PCR reads. Altogether about 680,000 distinct CDR3 sequences are present, approximately 14% being singletons, with the ten largest covering roughly 4%. V dropped 5 bases and J dropped 4; count of bases not matched to a gene: 9. This CDR3 spans 16 amino acids. The sequence came from a female donor in good health, serving as a healthy control. The specimen was memory CD4+ T cells from blood. This chain links TRBV12-3 or TRBV12-4 with TRBJ2-7; 12 bases match TRBD1. As DNA, the CDR3 is TGTGCCAGCAGTCCGGAGGAGGGACAGGGGGCTTACGAGCAGTACTTC. Translated: CASSPEEGQGAYEQYF.